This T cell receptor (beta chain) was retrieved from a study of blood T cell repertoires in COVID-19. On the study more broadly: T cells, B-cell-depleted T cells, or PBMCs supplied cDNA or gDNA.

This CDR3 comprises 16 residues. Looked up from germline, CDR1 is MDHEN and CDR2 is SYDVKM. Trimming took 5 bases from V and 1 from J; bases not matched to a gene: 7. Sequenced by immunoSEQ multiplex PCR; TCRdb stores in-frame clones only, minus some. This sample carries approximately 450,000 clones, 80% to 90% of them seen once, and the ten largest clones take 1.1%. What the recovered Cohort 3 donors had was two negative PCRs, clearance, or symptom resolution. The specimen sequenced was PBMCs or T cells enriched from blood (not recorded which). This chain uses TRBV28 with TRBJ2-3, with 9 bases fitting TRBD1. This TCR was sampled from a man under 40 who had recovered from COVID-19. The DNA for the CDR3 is TGTGCCAGCAGTCTCCCGGACAGGGGAGGCACAGATACGCAGTATTTT. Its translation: CASSLPDRGGTDTQYF.